The 2 T cell receptor beta chains below all came from one sample that was sequenced in a study of T cell responses to AZD1222 COVID-19 vaccine. Profiled with immunoSEQ multiplex PCR; TCRdb holds only in-frame clones, not every one. The table has about 86,000 clones, more than 70% seen once. The sequenced sample was peripheral blood, obtained on day 0 of AZD1222 vaccination. The receptor source for this set is an adult in good health.

The chain combines TRBV7-8 with TRBJ2-1, with TRBD2 matching over 8 bases. The germline V gene encodes CDR1 SGHVS and CDR2 FQNEAQ. This CDR3 is built from 14 residues. The trim removed 5 bases at V and 9 bases at J, leaving 9 bases unmatched. CDR3 sequence (DNA): TGTGCCAGCAGCCCCGGGACTAGTCTGGGTGAGCAGTTCTTC. The encoded protein is CASSPGTSLGEQFF.

The rearrangement joins TRBV5-1 to TRBJ2-2; a possible D gene is TRBD2 (6 bases). V dropped 1 base and J dropped 9 bases, with 19 bases sitting between them. CDR1 is SGHRS, CDR2 YFSETQ, per germline. CDR3 length equals 16 residues. CDR3 sequence: CASSLLAGGASRELFF. The CDR3 bases are TGCGCCAGCAGCTTGCTCGCCGGGGGTGCCTCCAGGGAGCTGTTTTTT.